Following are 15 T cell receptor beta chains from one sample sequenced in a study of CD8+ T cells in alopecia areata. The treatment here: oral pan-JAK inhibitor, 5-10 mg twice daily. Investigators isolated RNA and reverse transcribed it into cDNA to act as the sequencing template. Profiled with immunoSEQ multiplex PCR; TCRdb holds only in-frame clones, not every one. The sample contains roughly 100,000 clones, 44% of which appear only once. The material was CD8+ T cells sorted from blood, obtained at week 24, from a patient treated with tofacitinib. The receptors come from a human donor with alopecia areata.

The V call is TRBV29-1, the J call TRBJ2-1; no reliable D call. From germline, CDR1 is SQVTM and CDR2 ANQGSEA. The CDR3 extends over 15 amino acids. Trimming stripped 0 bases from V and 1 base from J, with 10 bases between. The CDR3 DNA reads TGCAGCGTTGAAGATGGGGAAAGGTCCTACAATGAGCAGTTCTTC. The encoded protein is CSVEDGERSYNEQFF.

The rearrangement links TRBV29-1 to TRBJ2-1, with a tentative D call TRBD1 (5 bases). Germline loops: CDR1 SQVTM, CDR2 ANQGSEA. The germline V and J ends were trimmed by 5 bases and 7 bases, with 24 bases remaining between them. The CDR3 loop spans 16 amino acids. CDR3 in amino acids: CSVPAPGQGVINEQFF. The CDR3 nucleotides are TGCAGCGTTCCCGCACCGGGCCAAGGGGTGATAAATGAGCAGTTCTTC.

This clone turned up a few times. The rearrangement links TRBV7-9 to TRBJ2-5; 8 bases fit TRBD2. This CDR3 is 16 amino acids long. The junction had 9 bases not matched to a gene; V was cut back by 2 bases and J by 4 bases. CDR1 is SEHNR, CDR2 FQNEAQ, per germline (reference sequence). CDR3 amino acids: CASSLRAGEPIETQYF. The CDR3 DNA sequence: TGTGCCAGCAGCTTAAGAGCGGGAGAGCCAATAGAGACCCAGTACTTC. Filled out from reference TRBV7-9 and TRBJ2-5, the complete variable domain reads DTGVSQNPRHKITKRGQNVTFRCDPISEHNRLYWYRQTLGQGPEFLTYFQNEAQLEKSRLLSDRFSAERPKGSFSTLEIQRTEQGDSAMYLCASSLRAGEPIETQYFGPGTRLLVL.

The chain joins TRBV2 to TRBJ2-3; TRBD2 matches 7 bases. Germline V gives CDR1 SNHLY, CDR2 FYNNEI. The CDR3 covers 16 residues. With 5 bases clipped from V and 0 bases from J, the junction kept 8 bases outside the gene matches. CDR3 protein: CASSNTSEASTDTQYF. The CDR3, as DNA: TGTGCCAGCAGTAATACTAGCGAAGCTAGCACAGATACGCAGTATTTT.

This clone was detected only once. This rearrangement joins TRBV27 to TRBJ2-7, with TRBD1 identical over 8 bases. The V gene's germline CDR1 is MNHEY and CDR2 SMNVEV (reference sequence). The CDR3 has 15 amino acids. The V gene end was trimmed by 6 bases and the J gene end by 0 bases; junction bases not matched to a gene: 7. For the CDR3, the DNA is TGTGCCAGCAGCCTGACAGGGGCGGTCTCCTACGAGCAGTACTTC. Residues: CASSLTGAVSYEQYF.

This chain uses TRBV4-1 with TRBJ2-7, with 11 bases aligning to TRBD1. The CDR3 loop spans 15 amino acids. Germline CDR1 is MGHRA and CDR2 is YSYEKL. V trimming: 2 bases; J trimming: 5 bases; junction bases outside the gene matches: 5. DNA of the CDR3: TGCGCCAGCAGCCAACCGGGACAGGGGGTACACGAGCAGTACTTC. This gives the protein CASSQPGQGVHEQYF.

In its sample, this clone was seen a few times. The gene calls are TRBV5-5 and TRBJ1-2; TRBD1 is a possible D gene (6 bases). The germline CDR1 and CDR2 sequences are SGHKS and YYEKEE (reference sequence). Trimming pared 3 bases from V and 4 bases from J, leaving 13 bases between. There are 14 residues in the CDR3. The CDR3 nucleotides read TGTGCCAGCAGCTGGCAGGGGAGTAGCTATGGCTACACCTTC. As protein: CASSWQGSSYGYTF.

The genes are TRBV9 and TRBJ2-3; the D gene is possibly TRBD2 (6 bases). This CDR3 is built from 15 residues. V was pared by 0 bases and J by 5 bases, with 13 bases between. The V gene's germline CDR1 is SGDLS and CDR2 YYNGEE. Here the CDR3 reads CASSVAYGSQDTQYF. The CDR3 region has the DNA TGTGCCAGCAGCGTAGCCTACGGGAGTCAAGATACGCAGTATTTT.

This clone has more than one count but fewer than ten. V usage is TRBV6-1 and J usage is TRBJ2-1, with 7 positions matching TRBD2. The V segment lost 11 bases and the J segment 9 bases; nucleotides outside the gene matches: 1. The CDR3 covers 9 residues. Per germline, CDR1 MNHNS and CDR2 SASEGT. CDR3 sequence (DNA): TGTGCCGGGGGGGGTGAGCAGTTCTTC. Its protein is CAGGGEQFF.

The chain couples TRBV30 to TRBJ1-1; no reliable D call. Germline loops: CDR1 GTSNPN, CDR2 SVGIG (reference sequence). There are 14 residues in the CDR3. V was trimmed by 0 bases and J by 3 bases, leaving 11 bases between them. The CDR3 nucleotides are TGTGCCTGGAGTGTACCACAGACATACACTGAAGCTTTCTTT. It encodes CAWSVPQTYTEAFF.

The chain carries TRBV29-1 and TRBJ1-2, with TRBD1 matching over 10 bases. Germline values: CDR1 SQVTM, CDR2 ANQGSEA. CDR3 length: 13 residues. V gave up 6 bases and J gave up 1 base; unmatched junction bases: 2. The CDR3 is CSVRDRGNYGYTF. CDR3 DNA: TGCAGCGTCCGGGACAGGGGTAACTATGGCTACACCTTC.

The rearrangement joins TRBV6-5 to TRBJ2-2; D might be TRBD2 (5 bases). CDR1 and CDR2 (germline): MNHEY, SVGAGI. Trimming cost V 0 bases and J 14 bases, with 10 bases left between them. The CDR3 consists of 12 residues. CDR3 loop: CASSYSLTKLFF. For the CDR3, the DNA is TGTGCCAGCAGTTACTCGCTGACTAAACTGTTTTTT.

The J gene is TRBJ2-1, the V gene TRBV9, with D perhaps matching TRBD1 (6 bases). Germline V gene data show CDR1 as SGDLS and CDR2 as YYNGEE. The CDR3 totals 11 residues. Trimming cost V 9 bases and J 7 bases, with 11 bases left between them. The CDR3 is CATYGQNEQFF. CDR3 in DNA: TGTGCCACCTATGGACAGAATGAGCAGTTCTTC. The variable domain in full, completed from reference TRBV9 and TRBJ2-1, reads DSGVTQTPKHLITATGQRVTLRCSPRSGDLSVYWYQQSLDQGLQFLIQYYNGEERAKGNILERFSAQQFPDLHSELNLSSLELGDSALYFCATYGQNEQFFGPGTRLTVL.

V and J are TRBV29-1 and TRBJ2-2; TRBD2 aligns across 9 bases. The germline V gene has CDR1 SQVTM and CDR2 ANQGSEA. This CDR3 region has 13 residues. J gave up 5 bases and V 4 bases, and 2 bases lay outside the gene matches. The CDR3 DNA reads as TGCAGCGTTGCGCGGGAGGGTACCGGGGAGCTGTTTTTT. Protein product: CSVAREGTGELFF.

CDR3 sequence (DNA): TGTGCCAGCACACTCCTAGCGGGAGTGGAGACCCAGTACTTC. This sequence encodes CASTLLAGVETQYF. The chain combines TRBV6-1 with TRBJ2-5; TRBD2 matches 10 bases. Trimming at V came to 7 bases and at J to 5 bases, leaving 7 bases not matched to a gene. Germline CDR1 is MNHNS and CDR2 is SASEGT. The CDR3 is 14 residues long.